This T cell receptor (beta chain) was retrieved from a study of T-cell memory formation after mild COVID-19. Germline V gene data show CDR1 as DFQATT and CDR2 as SNEGSKA (reference sequence). The CDR3 runs to 13 residues. V was cut by 2 bases and J by 8 bases, with 15 bases left in between. In TCRdb, the 5' RACE reads were re-called with MiXCR into one record per CDR3 protein. The sample contains around 450,000 distinct CDR3 sequences, approximately 24% of which appear only once. This sequence joins TRBV20-1 and TRBJ1-2; D gene unclear. The material sequenced was PBMCs or a T cell subset sorted from them (not recorded which). The source of this sequence is an adult woman who had mild COVID-19 (a few samples of this study predate the infection). Cell type and time point are not known. The CDR3 spells CSARSLPERGYTF. The CDR3 nucleotides are TGCAGTGCTAGATCTCTTCCCGAACGGGGCTACACCTTC.